The rows below give T cell receptor beta chains drawn from one sample of a study of CD8 T cells in ankylosing spondylitis. TCRdb processed the 5' RACE reads anew with MiXCR; each CDR3 protein has one entry. This table has 450,000 to 550,000 distinct CDR3 sequences, 5.3% appearing once. What was sequenced was blood, either unsorted or a sorted T cell fraction (not recorded which). The origin of the receptors is a male donor with ankylosing spondylitis. Both conserved end residues are part of each CDR3. The D gene is left open where the match is weak. For some rows the clone size is stated as once, few or many, or as a class when expanded; others skip it.

length: 14; J: TRBJ1-4; V: TRBV20-1; D: -; size: many; DNA: TGCAGTGCTATCGACACCACAACTAATGAAAAACTGTTTTTT; CDR3: CSAIDTTTNEKLFF
length: 13; J: TRBJ1-2; V: TRBV7-2; D: -; size: many; DNA: TGTGCCAGCAGCGTACAGGGAGGGTATGGCTACACCTTC; CDR3: CASSVQGGYGYTF
length: 15; J: TRBJ2-1; V: TRBV5-1; D: TRBD2; size: many; DNA: TGCGCCAGCAGCTTGGCCGGACTAGCGGGCTATGAGCAGTTCTTC; CDR3: CASSLAGLAGYEQFF
length: 13; J: TRBJ1-2; V: TRBV27; D: -; size: many; DNA: TGTGCCAGCAGTTTATTGGCTTCGGGGGGCTACACCTTC; CDR3: CASSLLASGGYTF
length: 15; J: TRBJ2-1; V: TRBV6-1; D: -; size: many; DNA: TGTGCCAGCAGTATAGCCGTGAGCTCCTACAATGAGCAGTTCTTC; CDR3: CASSIAVSSYNEQFF
length: 14; J: TRBJ2-2; V: TRBV5-1; D: -; size: -; DNA: TGCGCCAGCAGCTTGGAACAGAAAAGGGGGGAGCTGTTTTTT; CDR3: CASSLEQKRGELFF
length: 16; J: TRBJ2-2; V: TRBV12-3/TRBV12-4; D: TRBD1; size: many; DNA: TGTGCCACCCAACGAGAGGGACAGGTTCTAACCGGGGAGCTGTTTTTT; CDR3: CATQREGQVLTGELFF
length: 13; J: TRBJ2-1; V: TRBV15; D: -; size: many; DNA: TGTGCCACCAGCAGAGTACCGATAGGTGAGCAGTTCTTC; CDR3: CATSRVPIGEQFF
length: 18; J: TRBJ1-3; V: TRBV11-1; D: -; size: few; DNA: TGTGCCAGCAGCGTGGACAACTACCCCAGGTTCTCTGGAAACACCATATATTTT; CDR3: CASSVDNYPRFSGNTIYF
length: 15; J: TRBJ2-5; V: TRBV5-5; D: -; size: many; DNA: TGTGCCAGCAGCTTGGCTACGGGGCCCCAAGAGACCCAGTACTTC; CDR3: CASSLATGPQETQYF
length: 16; J: TRBJ2-1; V: TRBV5-1; D: -; size: few; DNA: TGCGCCAGCAGCTTAGGGCTCAGGGTCACCTACAATGAGCAGTTCTTC; CDR3: CASSLGLRVTYNEQFF
length: 15; J: TRBJ2-1; V: TRBV7-9; D: -; size: many; DNA: TGTGCCAGCAGCTCCCTGGGGAGAGTGGGCAATGAGCAGTTCTTC; CDR3: CASSSLGRVGNEQFF
length: 14; J: TRBJ1-6; V: TRBV7-9; D: TRBD1; size: -; DNA: TGTGCCAGCAGCCCCCGCAGGGGGGGGTCTCCCCTCCACTTT; CDR3: CASSPRRGGSPLHF
length: 11; J: TRBJ2-1; V: TRBV7-9; D: TRBD2; size: many; DNA: TGCATGACTCCCGGGGGGGATGAGCAGTTCTTC; CDR3: CMTPGGDEQFF
length: 14; J: TRBJ2-3; V: TRBV20-1; D: -; size: -; DNA: TGCAGTGCTAGTAAGGGGCTAGTTGGAGATACGCAGTATTTT; CDR3: CSASKGLVGDTQYF
length: 15; J: TRBJ1-1; V: TRBV7-9; D: -; size: -; DNA: TGTGCCAGCAGCACGTTTAGGGTCCCGAACACTGAAGCTTTCTTT; CDR3: CASSTFRVPNTEAFF
length: 19; J: TRBJ2-1; V: TRBV11-1; D: -; size: few; DNA: TGTGCCAGCAGCTTAGGTCTCGCGGGTCGTACTACGACTTACAATGAGCAGTTCTTC; CDR3: CASSLGLAGRTTTYNEQFF
length: 13; J: TRBJ1-1; V: TRBV29-1; D: -; size: many; DNA: TGCAGCGTTGAAGATCAGGAGGGCACTGAAGCTTTCTTT; CDR3: CSVEDQEGTEAFF
length: 15; J: TRBJ2-3; V: TRBV5-1; D: TRBD2; size: -; DNA: TGCGCCAGCAGCAGCCTAGCGGAGTCCCAATATACGCAGTATTTT; CDR3: CASSSLAESQYTQYF
length: 13; J: TRBJ2-1; V: TRBV7-3; D: -; size: -; DNA: TGTGCCAGCAGTTTCCTCGGGCCCAGTGAGCAGTTCTTC; CDR3: CASSFLGPSEQFF
length: 15; J: TRBJ2-2; V: TRBV7-3; D: -; size: many; DNA: TGTGCCAGCAGCGCCAGACAGGCGAACACCGGGGAGCTGTTTTTT; CDR3: CASSARQANTGELFF
length: 15; J: TRBJ2-2; V: TRBV20-1; D: TRBD2; size: -; DNA: TGCAGTGCTAGAGATGCGGCTAGCGGGACCGGGGAGCTGTTTTTT; CDR3: CSARDAASGTGELFF
length: 16; J: TRBJ2-7; V: TRBV7-2; D: TRBD2; size: many; DNA: TGTGCCAGCAGTTCTCGGGGGGGAGGGGGTAGCTACGAGCAGTACTTC; CDR3: CASSSRGGGGSYEQYF
length: 16; J: TRBJ1-1; V: TRBV27; D: TRBD1; size: -; DNA: TGTGCCAGCAGTTCCCCGGCAGGGGGCCCGAACACTGAAGCTTTCTTT; CDR3: CASSSPAGGPNTEAFF
length: 16; J: TRBJ2-7; V: TRBV27; D: TRBD2; size: many; DNA: TGTGCCAGCAGTTTTTTCGGGGCGGGAGAGTCCTACGAGCAGTACTTC; CDR3: CASSFFGAGESYEQYF
length: 17; J: TRBJ2-7; V: TRBV5-1; D: -; size: many; DNA: TGCGCCAGCAGCTACCTTGGGCCGATCATAGGAAACTACGAGCAGTACTTC; CDR3: CASSYLGPIIGNYEQYF
length: 13; J: TRBJ2-5; V: TRBV6-6; D: -; size: many; DNA: TGTGCCAGCACCCTGACTAGTCGAGAGACCCAGTACTTC; CDR3: CASTLTSRETQYF